The clone carrying this T cell receptor beta chain was seen a few times. Antigen unknown. It was the library that attached unique molecular identifiers to individual cDNA molecules. Authors' data handling: Individual samples carried between about 23,224 and 700,000 TCRs, with 95,638 as the median. MiXCR was run by TCRdb on the RACE reads, yielding one entry per CDR3 protein. The V and J calls follow TCRdb's processing rather than the paper's. The table lists some 65,000 distinct CDR3 sequences, approximately 6.2% of them singletons. The length of the CDR3 is 15 residues. The V gene lost 7 bases and the J gene lost 0 bases, with 19 bases spanning the gap. Germline lookup yields CDR1 SQVTM and CDR2 ANQGSEA. This record comes from a study of human T cells and chemical hapten exposure. Study in general: TCR yields per sample varied mostly from small pooled library volume differences.

General study points: Sensitizing with DPC caused no change in TCRs above 1 in 1000 frequency.

Time point in this sample: healthy volunteer bleed at 6 weeks. Whole blood, unfractionated, served as the material for total RNA extraction. The chain carries TRBV29-1 and TRBJ2-7; D might be TRBD2 (7 bases). Material: whole blood. The sequence derives from a female donor in good health. Some clones in this sample may be carry-over from other donors' samples. In nucleotides, the CDR3 is TGCAGCGCCGAAGGTGGGGGGGCCGGCTCCTACGAGCAGTACTTC. Amino acid sequence: CSAEGGGAGSYEQYF.